Shown below are 11 T cell receptor beta chains from a single sample sequenced in a study of T-cell memory formation after mild COVID-19. TCRdb reprocessed the 5' RACE reads with MiXCR, giving one entry per CDR3 protein. The sample contains approximately 260,000 distinct CDR3 sequences, over 15% of which appear only once. Sequencing was performed on PBMCs or a T cell subset sorted from them (not recorded which). Receptor source: a man between 18 and 35 years old who had mild COVID-19 (a few samples of this study predate the infection). Cell type and time point are not known.

This clonotype was counted ten times or more. The chain uses TRBV3-1 and TRBJ2-1; 13 bases are shared with TRBD2. The CDR3 consists of 18 residues. Trimming took 5 bases from V and 3 from J; bases not matched to a gene: 10. Germline values: CDR1 LGHDT, CDR2 YNNKEL (reference sequence). The CDR3 bases are TGTGCCAGCAGCACCCGACTAGCGGGGGGCATCATCTACAATGAGCAGTTCTTC. This gives the protein CASSTRLAGGIIYNEQFF.

This clonotype was detected only a few times. The chain has TRBV6-1 and TRBJ2-1; the D gene could be TRBD1 or TRBD2 (5 bases each). Germline V gives CDR1 MNHNS, CDR2 SASEGT. The CDR3 covers 14 residues. Deletions cut 2 bases from V and 6 bases from J, with 11 bases between. Here the CDR3 DNA reads TGTGCCAGCAGTGAAATCGGGGCCCGCAATGAGCAGTTCTTC. Translated: CASSEIGARNEQFF.

This clonotype was detected a few times. V usage is TRBV7-2 and J usage is TRBJ2-5, with D uncertain. The CDR3 has 16 amino acids. The germline V gene has CDR1 SGHTA and CDR2 FQGNSA. The germline V and J ends were trimmed by 1 base and 5 bases, with 17 bases remaining between them. CDR3 region: CASSLGGRLLAETQYF. The CDR3 coding sequence is TGTGCCAGCAGCTTAGGAGGCCGGCTACTGGCGGAGACCCAGTACTTC.

This clonotype has a handful of counts. The chain joins TRBV7-6 to TRBJ1-1; maybe TRBD1 (5 bases). The CDR3 is 15 residues long. CDR1 and CDR2 from the germline V gene are SGHVS and FNYEAQ. Deletions cut 6 bases from V and 1 base from J, with 15 bases between. The CDR3 DNA reads as TGTGCCAGCAGTCCCGGTGTGGGGGGGAACACTGAAGCTTTCTTT. Its protein product is CASSPGVGGNTEAFF.

The rearrangement joins TRBV9 to TRBJ2-1, with D perhaps assigned TRBD1 or TRBD2 (5 bases each). Trimming cost V 4 bases and J 6 bases, with 11 bases left between them. Germline V gene data show CDR1 as SGDLS and CDR2 as YYNGEE. The CDR3 is made up of 13 amino acids. CDR3 sequence: CASSPGTLNEQFF. Here the CDR3 DNA reads TGTGCCAGCAGCCCCGGGACCCTCAATGAGCAGTTCTTC.

CDR3 sequence (DNA): TGCGCCAGCAGCCAAGAAAGAGGTGAAAAACTGTTTTTT. Its protein product is CASSQERGEKLFF. The chain uses TRBV4-3 and TRBJ1-4; unclear D gene. V lost 0 bases and J 7 bases, leaving 6 bases between the germline ends. The CDR3 runs to 13 residues. Germline V gene data show CDR1 as LGHNA and CDR2 as YSLEER.

This clonotype was detected a few times. The genes are TRBV7-2 and TRBJ1-5, with 7 bases aligning to TRBD1. Germline CDR1 and CDR2: SGHTA and FQGNSA. This CDR3 spans 14 amino acids. Trimming at V came to 5 bases and at J to 7 bases, leaving 8 bases not matched to a gene. Here the CDR3 DNA reads TGTGCCAGCAGCCTGCACAGGGGAGAACAGCCCCAGCATTTT. This sequence encodes CASSLHRGEQPQHF.

This clonotype appeared many times. This sequence joins TRBV4-1 and TRBJ1-1; TRBD1 matches at 8 bases. Looked up from germline, CDR1 is MGHRA and CDR2 is YSYEKL. The length of the CDR3 is 15 residues. V dropped 0 bases and J dropped 3; count of bases not matched to a gene: 3. The CDR3 sequence is CASSQEVTGDTEAFF. The CDR3, as DNA: TGCGCCAGCAGCCAAGAGGTGACAGGGGACACTGAAGCTTTCTTT.

The V call is TRBV5-1, the J call TRBJ1-2, with D perhaps TRBD1 (5 bases). V lost 5 bases, J lost 8 bases, and 13 bases lay in between. The CDR3 totals 12 residues. Germline-derived CDR1 and CDR2 are SGHRS and YFSETQ. The CDR3 reads CASRSSRDGYTF. For the CDR3, the DNA is TGCGCCAGCAGGAGCAGCAGGGACGGCTACACCTTC.

This clonotype was observed many times. The chain employs TRBV12-3 or TRBV12-4 and TRBJ2-3; weak D call: TRBD1 (5 bases). Trimming shortened V by 6 bases and J by 1 base, and 11 bases separated the two germline ends. CDR3 length: 14 residues. As DNA, the CDR3 is TGTGCCAGCAGATCAGGGCTGGGCACAGATACGCAGTATTTT. This encodes CASRSGLGTDTQYF.

The V gene is TRBV20-1, the J gene TRBJ2-3; 9 positions match TRBD2. This CDR3 is built from 12 residues. The germline V gene has CDR1 DFQATT and CDR2 SNEGSKA (reference sequence). V shed 4 bases and J 6 bases; nucleotides not matched to a gene: 2. The CDR3 spells CSAKTSGDTQYF. The DNA of the CDR3 is TGCAGTGCTAAAACTAGCGGGGATACGCAGTATTTT.